Listed below are T cell receptor beta chains from one sample, sequenced in a study of blood T cell repertoires in COVID-19. Libraries were prepared by immunoSEQ multiplex PCR; TCRdb keeps only in-frame clonotypes and omits some of them. The table lists 85,000 to 130,000 clones, roughly four fifths of them singletons. The sequenced sample was peripheral blood. These receptors originate from a man between 60 and 75 years old with acute or convalescent COVID-19. The CDR3 runs from the conserved cysteine through the conserved F or W.

J gene,V gene,CDR3 length,CDR3 protein
TRBJ2-5,TRBV12-5,13,CASGAREGETQYF
TRBJ2-7,TRBV2,13,CASSGRSTYEQYF
TRBJ1-2,TRBV7-2,16,CASSFVTQAANYGYTF
TRBJ2-7,TRBV11-3,15,CASSSGQVPDWEQYF
TRBJ2-3,TRBV11-2,17,CASSFAMTSGRADTQYF
TRBJ1-4,TRBV4-2,16,CASSQVGGSSNEKLFF
TRBJ1-1,TRBV7-7,16,CASSLTSGLPNTEAFF
TRBJ1-5,TRBV2,15,CASSRDSNSNQPQHF
TRBJ2-2,TRBV7-3,16,CASSPLGGADTGELFF
TRBJ1-2,TRBV25-1,15,CASSEPGTPSYGYTF